The rows below give T cell receptor beta chains drawn from one sample of a study of blood T cell repertoires in COVID-19. TCRdb's copy holds only in-frame clones and misses some; the assay was immunoSEQ multiplex PCR. Here the sample spans around 110,000 clones, 82% being singletons. The sequenced material came from peripheral blood. These receptors were taken from a man between 65 and 80 years old with acute or convalescent COVID-19. Each CDR3 is given with its conserved first and last residue. A D gene is named only where the DNA matches it firmly. A row's size may be missing; if present it is once, few, many or a size class.

V gene: TRBV28
clone size: NA
J gene: TRBJ1-1
D gene: NA
CDR3 DNA: TGTGCCAGCAGTTTATTTACAGGGAACACTGAAGCTTTCTTT
CDR3 protein: CASSLFTGNTEAFF

V gene: TRBV9
clone size: NA
J gene: TRBJ2-1
D gene: TRBD2
CDR3 DNA: TGTGCCAGCGGGGTAGCGGGAGGGAATGAGCAGTTCTTC
CDR3 protein: CASGVAGGNEQFF

V gene: TRBV28
clone size: NA
J gene: TRBJ1-1
D gene: NA
CDR3 DNA: TGTGCCAGCATCAGGAGGGTGGGCTCTGAAGCTTTCTTT
CDR3 protein: CASIRRVGSEAFF

V gene: TRBV7-3
clone size: NA
J gene: TRBJ2-1
D gene: NA
CDR3 DNA: TGTGCCAGCAGCTTACAGGGGGGTTTCGATGAGCAGTTCTTC
CDR3 protein: CASSLQGGFDEQFF

V gene: TRBV5-1
clone size: NA
J gene: TRBJ2-1
D gene: TRBD2
CDR3 DNA: TGCGCCAGCAGCTTGACTAGCGGATCGTACAATGAGCAGTTCTTC
CDR3 protein: CASSLTSGSYNEQFF

V gene: TRBV18
clone size: NA
J gene: TRBJ1-6
D gene: NA
CDR3 DNA: TGTGCCAGCTCACCACAAAAGGCAGGGAACAATTCACCCCTCCACTTT
CDR3 protein: CASSPQKAGNNSPLHF

V gene: TRBV23-1
clone size: NA
J gene: TRBJ2-3
D gene: NA
CDR3 DNA: TGCGCCAGCAGTCAATCGATTTACAGGAGTCACGCTAGCACAGATACGCAGTATTTT
CDR3 protein: CASSQSIYRSHASTDTQYF

V gene: TRBV6-5
clone size: NA
J gene: TRBJ2-7
D gene: NA
CDR3 DNA: TGTGCCAGCAGTTCCCCGCAACCAACAGGCGAGCAGTACTTC
CDR3 protein: CASSSPQPTGEQYF

V gene: TRBV7-9
clone size: NA
J gene: TRBJ1-1
D gene: NA
CDR3 DNA: TGTGCCAGCAGCTTAAGACAGAACACTGAAGCTTTCTTT
CDR3 protein: CASSLRQNTEAFF

V gene: TRBV7-3
clone size: NA
J gene: TRBJ1-6
D gene: NA
CDR3 DNA: TGTGCCAGCAGTCTTGGGGGGAGGGATTCACCCCTCCACTTT
CDR3 protein: CASSLGGRDSPLHF

V gene: TRBV6-5
clone size: once
J gene: TRBJ2-7
D gene: TRBD1
CDR3 DNA: TGTGCCAGCAGGGACCGGACAGGGGCCTACGAGCAGTACTTC
CDR3 protein: CASRDRTGAYEQYF

V gene: TRBV5-8
clone size: once
J gene: TRBJ2-7
D gene: NA
CDR3 DNA: TGTGCCAGCAGCTTGGCCGCGTTTACGTTCGGCGAGCAGTACTTC
CDR3 protein: CASSLAAFTFGEQYF

V gene: TRBV11-3
clone size: once
J gene: TRBJ2-1
D gene: NA
CDR3 DNA: TGTGCCAGCAGCAAAGAGTCCGGCGGTGGTGAGCAGTTCTTC
CDR3 protein: CASSKESGGGEQFF

V gene: TRBV30
clone size: NA
J gene: TRBJ2-5
D gene: NA
CDR3 DNA: TGTGCCTGGAGTGTTTCGATTATCGGAGAGACCCAGTACTTC
CDR3 protein: CAWSVSIIGETQYF

V gene: TRBV3-1/TRBV3-2
clone size: NA
J gene: TRBJ1-1
D gene: NA
CDR3 DNA: TGTGCCAGCAGCTACATGAACACTGAAGCTTTCTTT
CDR3 protein: CASSYMNTEAFF

V gene: TRBV12-3/TRBV12-4
clone size: NA
J gene: TRBJ1-4
D gene: TRBD1
CDR3 DNA: TGTGCCAGCAGCCTAGACAGGGTGGGAAAACTGTTTTTT
CDR3 protein: CASSLDRVGKLFF

V gene: TRBV28
clone size: few
J gene: TRBJ2-1
D gene: NA
CDR3 DNA: TGTGCCAGCAGTGCGGGACAGTCCTACAATGAGCAGTTCTTC
CDR3 protein: CASSAGQSYNEQFF

V gene: TRBV30
clone size: NA
J gene: TRBJ1-2
D gene: TRBD1
CDR3 DNA: TGTGCCCAACTGACAGGGGGTAACTATGGCTACACCTTC
CDR3 protein: CAQLTGGNYGYTF

V gene: TRBV30
clone size: NA
J gene: TRBJ1-4
D gene: NA
CDR3 DNA: TGTGCCTGGAGGGCCGGGACTAAACTGTTTTTT
CDR3 protein: CAWRAGTKLFF

V gene: TRBV28
clone size: NA
J gene: TRBJ1-3
D gene: NA
CDR3 DNA: TGTGCCAGCAGTTTCGGGTTCAGCTCTGGAAACACCATATATTTT
CDR3 protein: CASSFGFSSGNTIYF

V gene: TRBV25-1
clone size: NA
J gene: TRBJ1-4
D gene: NA
CDR3 DNA: TGTGCCAGCAGCGCGGGTTTCCTGAGTGAAAAACTGTTTTTT
CDR3 protein: CASSAGFLSEKLFF

V gene: TRBV2
clone size: NA
J gene: TRBJ2-7
D gene: TRBD1
CDR3 DNA: TGTGCCAGTAAGACAGGGGGCGAGCAGTACTTC
CDR3 protein: CASKTGGEQYF

V gene: TRBV6-1
clone size: NA
J gene: TRBJ1-4
D gene: TRBD1
CDR3 DNA: TGTGCCAGCAGTGAATGGGACAGGGGTAATGAAAAACTGTTTTTT
CDR3 protein: CASSEWDRGNEKLFF

V gene: TRBV6-5
clone size: NA
J gene: TRBJ1-2
D gene: TRBD1
CDR3 DNA: TGTGCCAGCAGGCAAAGGACAGGGGGATATGGCTACACCTTC
CDR3 protein: CASRQRTGGYGYTF

V gene: TRBV28
clone size: NA
J gene: TRBJ1-2
D gene: NA
CDR3 DNA: TGTGCCAGCAGCGACAGGATGAGAGGCTACACCTTC
CDR3 protein: CASSDRMRGYTF

V gene: TRBV5-1
clone size: NA
J gene: TRBJ1-1
D gene: TRBD1
CDR3 DNA: TGCGCCAGCAGCTTGGCCGGCAGGGGGGCGAACACTGAAGCTTTCTTT
CDR3 protein: CASSLAGRGANTEAFF

V gene: TRBV5-1
clone size: NA
J gene: TRBJ1-2
D gene: TRBD1
CDR3 DNA: TGCGCCAGCAGCCCGCTCCCGACAGGGTCCTATGGCTACACCTTC
CDR3 protein: CASSPLPTGSYGYTF

V gene: TRBV6-6
clone size: once
J gene: TRBJ2-1
D gene: TRBD2
CDR3 DNA: TGTGCCAGCAGCTGGACTAGCGGGAGGTCCAACAATGAGCAGTTCTTC
CDR3 protein: CASSWTSGRSNNEQFF

V gene: TRBV6-1
clone size: NA
J gene: TRBJ1-6
D gene: NA
CDR3 DNA: TGTGCCAGCAGTGAGGGGGCCTGGTCACCCCTCCACTTT
CDR3 protein: CASSEGAWSPLHF

V gene: TRBV5-4
clone size: NA
J gene: TRBJ1-1
D gene: NA
CDR3 DNA: TGTGCGGGAGGTGGGCTTTGGAACACTGAAGCTTTCTTT
CDR3 protein: CAGGGLWNTEAFF

V gene: TRBV5-1
clone size: NA
J gene: TRBJ2-2
D gene: NA
CDR3 DNA: TGCGCCAGCAGCTTGGCCGTGACAGGGAACACCGGGGAGCTGTTTTTT
CDR3 protein: CASSLAVTGNTGELFF

V gene: TRBV6-5
clone size: NA
J gene: TRBJ2-7
D gene: TRBD1
CDR3 DNA: TGTGCCAGCAGAGACCCCGGGACAGGGACCTACGAGCAGTACTTC
CDR3 protein: CASRDPGTGTYEQYF

V gene: TRBV6-2/TRBV6-3
clone size: NA
J gene: TRBJ2-7
D gene: TRBD2
CDR3 DNA: TGTGCCAGCAGTTACGGAACTAGCGGGATCGGTTACGAGCAGTACTTC
CDR3 protein: CASSYGTSGIGYEQYF

V gene: TRBV5-5
clone size: NA
J gene: TRBJ1-5
D gene: NA
CDR3 DNA: TGTGCCAGCAGCTTGTCTGGCAGGGCGAGCAATCAGCCCCAGCATTTT
CDR3 protein: CASSLSGRASNQPQHF

V gene: TRBV2
clone size: few
J gene: TRBJ2-7
D gene: NA
CDR3 DNA: TGTGCCAGCAGTGGAGAAAGTTACGAGCAGTACTTC
CDR3 protein: CASSGESYEQYF